The 30 T cell receptor beta chains given below trace back to one sample, sequenced in a study of OX40 agonist ivuxolimab in advanced cancers. The library was made by the immunoSEQ multiplex PCR assay. TCRdb re-hosts the immuneACCESS table, in-frame sequences only. Its copies lack some clones; in the studies checked, an unresolved V gene accounts for under half of them, and the cause for the rest is not known. The sample yields about 73,000 clones; 75% to 95% were counted once. The ten largest make up 0.5% to 0.55% of the sample. Sequences were derived from CD4+ or CD8+ T cells sorted from blood, sampled in a trial of the OX40 agonist ivuxolimab. The origin of the receptors is an adult with an advanced solid tumor such as melanoma, head and neck, liver or kidney cancer.

V gene TRBV9 combines with J gene TRBJ2-3; possible D gene TRBD2, 5 bases. Per germline, CDR1 SGDLS and CDR2 YYNGEE. CDR3 size: 15 residues. The V and J ends lost 2 bases and 6 bases respectively, with 16 bases between them. CDR3: CASSVLGLSEDTQYF. The CDR3 DNA reads TGTGCCAGCAGCGTCCTAGGACTTTCTGAGGATACGCAGTATTTT.

The chain couples TRBV28 to TRBJ2-7, with unresolved D. CDR3 length equals 15 residues. Per the germline V gene, CDR1 is MDHEN and CDR2 is SYDVKM. Trimming removed 7 bases at V and 0 bases at J, with 16 bases between. The CDR3 sequence: CASIQSGSRSYEQYF. Here the CDR3 DNA reads TGTGCCAGCATCCAATCAGGCAGCCGCTCCTACGAGCAGTACTTC.

The rearrangement uses TRBV18 and TRBJ2-1, with 9 positions matching TRBD1. This CDR3 spans 14 amino acids. Germline CDR1 reads KGHSH; CDR2 reads LQKENI. V trimming: 2 bases; J trimming: 8 bases; junction bases outside the gene matches: 4. CDR3 in DNA: TGTGCCAGCTCACCAAGGACAGGGGTGGATGAGCAGTTCTTC. Protein: CASSPRTGVDEQFF.

The sample holds a few counts of this clone. The V gene is TRBV28, the J gene TRBJ2-1; D is undetermined. The ends were cut back, 6 bases at V and 0 bases at J, with 18 bases in the middle. The CDR3 has 17 amino acids. The germline V gene has CDR1 MDHEN and CDR2 SYDVKM. This chain's CDR3 is CASRTLWASSSYNEQFF. The CDR3 DNA reads TGTGCCAGCAGAACCCTTTGGGCGTCGAGCTCCTACAATGAGCAGTTCTTC. Combining the CDR3 with reference TRBV28 and TRBJ2-1 gives the whole variable domain DVKVTQSSRYLVKRTGEKVFLECVQDMDHENMFWYRQDPGLGLRLIYFSYDVKMKEKGDIPEGYSVSREKKERFSLILESASTNQTSMYLCASRTLWASSSYNEQFFGPGTRLTVL.

The V gene is TRBV6-5, the J gene TRBJ2-1; 8 bases are shared with TRBD1. Trimming removed 6 bases from V and 2 bases from J; junction bases left unmatched: 3. Germline loops: CDR1 MNHEY, CDR2 SVGAGI. The CDR3 is 14 residues long. The CDR3 here is CASRGQGPYNEQFF. In DNA, the CDR3 is TGTGCCAGCAGAGGACAGGGTCCCTACAATGAGCAGTTCTTC.

The V call is TRBV5-4, the J call TRBJ1-4; no clear D gene. The CDR3 is 16 residues long. V lost 2 bases, J lost 2 bases, and 13 bases lay in between. Per the germline V gene, CDR1 is SGHNT and CDR2 is YYREEE (reference sequence). CDR3: CASSFGGGNTNEKLFF. The CDR3 nucleotides read TGTGCCAGCAGCTTCGGTGGAGGGAATACTAATGAAAAACTGTTTTTT.

CDR3 sequence reads: CASSLGTSGRNEQFF. In nucleotides, the CDR3 is TGTGCCAGCAGTCTAGGGACTAGCGGGAGAAATGAGCAGTTCTTC. The chain combines TRBV7-3 with TRBJ2-1, with 14 bases aligning to TRBD2. V was pared by 6 bases and J by 7 bases, with 5 bases of the junction left unmatched. CDR1 and CDR2 (germline): SGHTA, FQGTGA. CDR3 length equals 15 residues.

The chain uses TRBV27 and TRBJ2-7; 7 nucleotides line up with TRBD1. CDR1 and CDR2 (germline): MNHEY, SMNVEV (reference sequence). J gave up 1 base and V 6 bases, and 9 bases lay outside the gene matches. This CDR3 region has 15 residues. The CDR3 loop reads CASRGPRQGSYEQYF. DNA for the CDR3: TGTGCCAGCAGGGGCCCGAGACAGGGTTCCTACGAGCAGTACTTC.

V is TRBV29-1 and J is TRBJ2-7; D gene unclear. This CDR3 has 17 amino acids. CDR1 is SQVTM, CDR2 ANQGSEA, per germline. V lost 5 bases and J 3 bases, leaving 26 bases between the germline ends. The CDR3: CSVHIFLRWWSHYEQYF. CDR3 bases: TGCAGCGTTCATATATTTCTCAGGTGGTGGTCGCACTACGAGCAGTACTTC.

For the CDR3, the DNA is TGTGCCAGTAGTACGACAGGGAGCTACGAGCAGTACTTC. The encoded protein is CASSTTGSYEQYF. The genes are TRBV19 and TRBJ2-7, with 7 bases fitting TRBD1. The CDR3 consists of 13 residues. The ends lost 4 bases at V and 3 bases at J; junction bases unmatched: 3. CDR1 LNHDA and CDR2 SQIVND come from the germline V gene (reference sequence).

The chain is built from TRBV30 and TRBJ2-5; D is uncertain. CDR3 length equals 12 residues. V was shortened by 4 bases and J by 4 bases, with 10 bases between the two germline ends. The germline gives CDR1 GTSNPN, CDR2 SVGIG (reference sequence). The CDR3 DNA follows: TGTGCCTGGAAGTCTGGCCCAGAGACCCAGTACTTC. This translates into CAWKSGPETQYF.

V and J are TRBV7-3 and TRBJ2-3; a possible D gene is TRBD2 (5 bases). CDR3 length: 14 amino acids. Germline V gene data show CDR1 as SGHTA and CDR2 as FQGTGA. V lost 5 bases, J lost 2 bases, and 11 bases lay in between. DNA of the CDR3: TGTGCCAGCAGCCCCGGACTTACCACAGATACGCAGTATTTT. Translating gives CASSPGLTTDTQYF.

This rearrangement joins TRBV6-6 to TRBJ1-4; possibly TRBD1 for D (6 bases). CDR1 is MNHNY and CDR2 is SVGAGI in the germline V gene (reference sequence). Trimming removed 6 bases at V and 6 bases at J, with 11 bases between. This CDR3 spans 13 amino acids. In DNA form, the CDR3 reads TGTGCCAGCAGACAGGGTGGGGATGAAAAACTGTTTTTT. It specifies CASRQGGDEKLFF.

V is TRBV7-9 and J is TRBJ1-4, with D unresolved. The CDR3 length is 13 residues. Germline-derived CDR1 and CDR2 are SEHNR and FQNEAQ (reference sequence). V gave up 4 bases and J gave up 10 bases, with 13 bases separating them. The CDR3 DNA is TGTGCCAGCAGCTCCTCCTCGACTGGAAAACTGTTTTTT. Amino acids: CASSSSSTGKLFF.

The J gene is TRBJ1-1, the V gene TRBV13; no firm D call. The germline gives CDR1 PRHDT, CDR2 FYEKMQ (reference sequence). CDR3 length: 14 residues. V lost 2 bases, J lost 7 bases, and 14 bases lay in between. This chain's CDR3 is CASSLLGIKGEAFF. CDR3 sequence (DNA): TGTGCCAGCAGCTTACTGGGGATCAAGGGTGAAGCTTTCTTT.

In nucleotides, the CDR3 is TGTGCCAGCAGCCTCAGGGGGGTACTAAATGGCTACACCTTC. It codes for CASSLRGVLNGYTF. The chain links TRBV5-4 to TRBJ1-2; TRBD1 matches at 7 bases. Per the germline V gene, CDR1 is SGHNT and CDR2 is YYREEE (reference sequence). CDR3 size: 14 residues. V dropped 4 bases and J dropped 6; count of bases not matched to a gene: 9.

The chain has TRBV19 and TRBJ1-1; tentatively, D is TRBD1 (5 bases). This CDR3 is built from 13 residues. V lost 5 bases and J 6 bases, leaving 13 bases between the germline ends. Germline CDR1 is LNHDA and CDR2 is SQIVND (reference sequence). The CDR3 DNA sequence: TGTGCCAGTAGTTTTACAGGTCTCCCTGAAGCTTTCTTT. Its translation: CASSFTGLPEAFF.

The chain employs TRBV19 and TRBJ1-5; D gene ambiguous. The CDR3 loop spans 14 amino acids. Germline CDR1 LNHDA, CDR2 SQIVND (reference sequence). V shed 3 bases and J shed 6 bases, with 12 bases lying between them. The DNA of the CDR3 is TGTGCCAGTAGTATTTTTGAGCGAGGTCAGCCCCAGCATTTT. It translates to CASSIFERGQPQHF.

As regards this clone: Lacking the conserved final phenylalanine or tryptophan, this CDR3 likely reflects a read error. The rearrangement joins TRBV20-1 to TRBJ1-1, with D possibly TRBD1 on 5 matching bases. V was pared by 7 bases and J by 1 base, with 7 bases between. Germline values: CDR1 DFQATT, CDR2 SNEGSKA (reference sequence). This CDR3 region has 11 residues. The CDR3 reads CSGTGNTEAFL. The DNA for the CDR3 is TGCAGTGGAACAGGGAACACTGAAGCTTTCCTT.

The J gene is TRBJ1-2, the V gene TRBV28; 7 positions agree with TRBD1. The CDR3 extends over 13 amino acids. CDR1 and CDR2 (germline): MDHEN, SYDVKM. V lost 5 bases and J lost 4; bases outside the gene matches: 4. For the CDR3, the DNA is TGTGCCAGCAGTCCGACAGGGATCTATGGCTACACCTTC. It encodes CASSPTGIYGYTF.

Only one count was recorded for this clone. This rearrangement joins TRBV6-5 to TRBJ2-1; D ambiguous. Between the trimmed V and J ends, which lost 4 bases and 4 bases, there was a span of 8 bases. The CDR3 extends over 13 amino acids. From germline, CDR1 is MNHEY and CDR2 SVGAGI. The CDR3 here is CASSSPNYNEQFF. The CDR3 DNA is TGTGCCAGCAGTTCCCCCAATTACAATGAGCAGTTCTTC.

This clone was picked up one time. J is TRBJ2-7 and V is TRBV11-2; tentative D call: TRBD2 (5 bases). The germline CDR1 and CDR2 sequences are SGHAT and FQNNGV. Deletions cut 5 bases from V and 8 bases from J, with 10 bases between. The CDR3 consists of 11 residues. The CDR3 nucleotides are TGTGCCAGCAGCCAAGGACTCCAGCAGTACTTC. Its translation is CASSQGLQQYF.

The chain couples TRBV2 to TRBJ2-2; no clear D gene. Trimming removed 3 bases at V and 5 bases at J, with 4 bases between. This CDR3 is built from 12 residues. Germline loops: CDR1 SNHLY, CDR2 FYNNEI. The CDR3 loop is CASSEGTGELFF. Written as DNA, the CDR3 is TGTGCCAGCAGTGAGGGGACCGGGGAGCTGTTTTTT. Full variable domain (remainder filled in from reference TRBV2 and TRBJ2-2): EPEVTQTPSHQVTQMGQEVILRCVPISNHLYFYWYRQILGQKVEFLVSFYNNEISEKSEIFDDQFSVERPDGSNFTLKIRSTKLEDSAMYFCASSEGTGELFFGEGSRLTVL.

V and J are TRBV19 and TRBJ2-2, with 9 bases aligning to TRBD1. V was clipped by 9 bases and J by 5 bases; unmatched bases: 4. CDR3 length equals 13 residues. The V gene's germline CDR1 is LNHDA and CDR2 SQIVND (reference sequence). The CDR3 protein is CASTTGGTGELFF. The DNA of the CDR3 is TGTGCCAGCACGACAGGGGGGACCGGGGAGCTGTTTTTT.

This sequence joins TRBV5-1 and TRBJ2-7; perhaps D is TRBD1 or TRBD2 (5 bases each). Germline assignment: CDR1 SGHRS and CDR2 YFSETQ. With 4 bases removed from V and 0 bases from J, the gap between germline ends came to 11 bases. The CDR3 is made up of 14 amino acids. The CDR3 loop reads CASSPRGPSYEQYF. CDR3 DNA sequence: TGCGCCAGCAGCCCTCGGGGACCCTCCTACGAGCAGTACTTC.

The chain recombines TRBV4-3 with TRBJ2-7, with TRBD2 identical over 16 bases. Germline V CDR1 and CDR2: LGHNA, YSLEER. The CDR3 is 17 amino acids. Losses at the gene ends were 3 bases for V and 5 bases for J; bases not matched to a gene: 7. CDR3 bases: TGCGCCAGCAGCCAGGGACTAGCGGGAGGGCCTAGGCACGAGCAGTACTTC. Its translation: CASSQGLAGGPRHEQYF.

The V gene is TRBV29-1, the J gene TRBJ2-3; 7 bases fit TRBD1. The CDR3 runs to 13 residues. The J segment lost 0 bases and the V segment lost 8 bases, leaving 5 bases of the junction unmatched. The germline V gene encodes CDR1 SQVTM and CDR2 ANQGSEA. CDR3 region: CSSTGPSTDTQYF. CDR3 sequence (DNA): TGCAGCTCGACAGGGCCTAGCACAGATACGCAGTATTTT.

The rearrangement joins TRBV27 to TRBJ2-7, with 7 bases that match TRBD1. The CDR3 runs to 12 residues. Trimming took 5 bases from V and 4 from J; bases not matched to a gene: 2. Per germline, CDR1 MNHEY and CDR2 SMNVEV (reference sequence). The CDR3 loop is CASSSRGYEQYF. The CDR3 DNA sequence: TGTGCCAGCAGTAGCAGGGGGTACGAGCAGTACTTC.

The J gene is TRBJ1-4, the V gene TRBV14, with 8 positions matching TRBD1. Germline-derived CDR1 and CDR2 are SGHDN and FVKESK. With 0 bases clipped from V and 8 bases from J, the junction kept 5 bases outside the gene matches. The CDR3 is 15 amino acids. Written as DNA, the CDR3 is TGTGCCAGCAGCCAAGACTCAGGGGGCGAAGAAAAACTGTTTTTT. Residues: CASSQDSGGEEKLFF.

A single count supports this clone. The V gene is TRBV18, the J gene TRBJ2-7; D perhaps matches TRBD2 (6 bases). Germline CDR1 reads KGHSH; CDR2 reads LQKENI. The V gene lost 4 bases and the J gene lost 0 bases, with 10 bases spanning the gap. This CDR3 is built from 14 residues. The CDR3, as DNA: TGTGCCAGCTCACAACCGGGACTCTCCTACGAGCAGTACTTC. Translated: CASSQPGLSYEQYF.